This T cell receptor (delta chain) was found in a study of gamma-delta T cells after stem cell transplantation. With CATT, TCRdb re-called clones from the RT-PCR reads. The top ten clones hold 18% of a sample with about 6,500 delta-chain clones, 20% to 25% of them seen once. Source material: gamma-delta T cells. This TCR was recovered from a human donor. It is not recorded whose cells these are; they may come from a transplant donor.

In DNA, the CDR3 is TGTGCCTGTGACCCCCTTGCTGGGGGATCATACACCGATAAACTCATCTTT. Its translation: CACDPLAGGSYTDKLIF. The V call is TRDV2, the J call TRDJ1; 9 bases align to TRDD3. Germline CDR1 GEAIGNYY, CDR2 EKD. V lost 3 bases, J lost 0 bases, and 10 bases stayed unmatched. The CDR3 is 17 amino acids.